This T cell receptor (beta chain) was documented in a study of T-cell memory formation after mild COVID-19. Overall study: TCR clusters showed largely donor specificity. General study findings and limits: Contracting CD4+ clones sat mainly in CM and EM; CD8+ in EMRA. Cross-reactive memory apparently joined, as some responding clones appeared in pre-infection memory.

This clonotype was counted only a few times. Its target is unknown. CDR3 length equals 14 residues. In germline, CDR1 is LGHNA, CDR2 YSLEER. V was cut by 1 base and J by 4 bases, with 10 bases left in between. Constant-segment primers and 5'RACE yielded cDNA libraries for TCR alpha and TCR beta, each carrying sample barcodes and UMIs. TCRdb redid the calling of the 5' RACE reads with MiXCR, one entry per CDR3 protein. The table lists 400,000 to 450,000 distinct CDR3 sequences, roughly 18% of them singletons, with about 22% in the top ten. The chain carries TRBV4-3 and TRBJ1-2; weak D call: TRBD1 (5 bases). The sequence was collected from a man aged 18 to 35 who had mild COVID-19 (a few samples of this study predate the infection). Cell type and time point are not known. Sequences were obtained from PBMCs or a T cell subset sorted from them (not recorded which). The CDR3 sequence is CASSQGTWSYGYTF. CDR3 in DNA: TGCGCCAGCAGCCAAGGGACATGGAGCTATGGCTACACCTTC.